The 18 T cell receptor beta chains below all came from one sample that was sequenced in a study of blood T cells in healthy people across ages. A second 7 to 11 cycle PCR used barcoded and J-beta primers. TCRdb analysed the 5' RACE reads with MiXCR anew, one entry per CDR3 protein. The profile shows approximately 600,000 distinct CDR3 sequences, about 54% of them singletons. The sample comprised blood. The origin of the receptors is a man in his fifties or sixties in good health.

The chain carries TRBV18 and TRBJ1-2; 10 nucleotides line up with TRBD1. V was pared by 0 bases and J by 5 bases, with 9 bases of the junction left unmatched. This CDR3 has 17 amino acids. Per germline, CDR1 KGHSH and CDR2 LQKENI. The CDR3 region is CASSPPGQGTNGYGYTF. The CDR3 DNA is TGTGCCAGCTCACCACCGGGACAGGGGACAAATGGGTATGGCTACACCTTC.

J is TRBJ2-1 and V is TRBV9; 16 positions match TRBD2. Germline CDR1 is SGDLS and CDR2 is YYNGEE. The CDR3 runs to 15 residues. The ends lost 3 bases at V and 11 bases at J; junction bases unmatched: 5. The CDR3 protein is CASSEGTSGGAKQFF. The CDR3 DNA follows: TGTGCCAGCAGCGAGGGGACTAGCGGGGGGGCAAAGCAGTTCTTC.

This clonotype appeared a few times. The chain couples TRBV5-1 to TRBJ2-1, with TRBD2 as a possible D gene (5 bases). The CDR3 sequence is 14 residues long. CDR1 and CDR2 (germline): SGHRS, YFSETQ. Trimming removed 1 base from V and 5 bases from J, with 10 bases in between. CDR3 DNA sequence: TGCGCCAGCAGCTTGTGGCTAGCAGACAATGAGCAGTTCTTC. Its protein is CASSLWLADNEQFF.

This clonotype occurred a few times. This chain connects TRBV7-9 to TRBJ1-2; D not resolved. Germline CDR1 SEHNR, CDR2 FQNEAQ (reference sequence). Trimming shortened V by 1 base and J by 4 bases, and 10 bases separated the two germline ends. CDR3 length: 14 residues. The DNA of the CDR3 is TGTGCCAGCAGCTTAGTTCAGGTTATCTATGGCTACACCTTC. It translates to CASSLVQVIYGYTF. The variable domain in full, with the rest retrieved from reference TRBV7-9 and TRBJ1-2, is DTGVSQNPRHKITKRGQNVTFRCDPISEHNRLYWYRQTLGQGPEFLTYFQNEAQLEKSRLLSDRFSAERPKGSFSTLEIQRTEQGDSAMYLCASSLVQVIYGYTFGSGTRLTVV.

The chain employs TRBV7-9 and TRBJ2-2; 10 bases align to TRBD2. Germline CDR1 and CDR2: SEHNR and FQNEAQ (reference sequence). Losses at the gene ends were 7 bases for V and 1 base for J; bases not matched to a gene: 3. The CDR3 loop spans 15 amino acids. The CDR3 spells CASTPSGGNTGELFF. CDR3 bases: TGTGCCAGCACCCCTAGCGGGGGGAACACCGGGGAGCTGTTTTTT.

This chain connects TRBV20-1 to TRBJ1-6; 9 bases are shared with TRBD1. The CDR3 covers 15 residues. Germline loops: CDR1 DFQATT, CDR2 SNEGSKA (reference sequence). The J segment lost 8 bases and the V segment lost 0 bases, leaving 5 bases of the junction unmatched. The CDR3 DNA reads TGCAGTGCTAGAGACCCGGGACAGGGTGATTCACCCCTCCACTTT. Its protein is CSARDPGQGDSPLHF.

V gene TRBV29-1 combines with J gene TRBJ1-1; possible D gene TRBD1, 5 bases. Germline values: CDR1 SQVTM, CDR2 ANQGSEA. V dropped 4 bases and J dropped 4 bases, with 10 bases sitting between them. The length of the CDR3 is 12 residues. The CDR3 sequence is CSVGGRATEAFF. The CDR3 region has the DNA TGCAGCGTTGGGGGCAGGGCCACTGAAGCTTTCTTT.

The chain joins TRBV7-2 to TRBJ2-3; no firm D call. From germline, CDR1 is SGHTA and CDR2 FQGNSA. The CDR3 covers 12 residues. Trimming removed 5 bases at V and 4 bases at J, with 7 bases between. CDR3 amino acids: CASSRSADTQYF. DNA for the CDR3: TGTGCCAGCAGCCGCTCGGCAGATACGCAGTATTTT.

The J gene is TRBJ1-6, the V gene TRBV27; D is uncertain. The V gene's germline CDR1 is MNHEY and CDR2 SMNVEV (reference sequence). This CDR3 spans 12 amino acids. The V end was cut by 10 bases, the J end by 12 bases, with 16 bases between. CDR3 protein: CATRAGAGPLHF. CDR3 coding DNA: TGTGCCACCCGAGCGGGAGCAGGACCCCTCCACTTT.

There are many counts of this clonotype. The DNA for the CDR3 is TGTGCCAGCAGAAGGCCCCCAAACTATGGCTACACCTTC. This encodes CASRRPPNYGYTF. The chain couples TRBV28 to TRBJ1-2; D gene ambiguous. V was clipped by 6 bases and J by 2 bases, with 10 bases between them. The CDR3 sequence is 13 residues long. Germline assignment: CDR1 MDHEN and CDR2 SYDVKM.

V gene TRBV2 combines with J gene TRBJ1-4, with a tentative D call TRBD1 (6 bases). The CDR3 loop spans 14 amino acids. Deletions cut 11 bases from V and 3 bases from J, with 16 bases between. CDR1 is SNHLY and CDR2 is FYNNEI in the germline V gene. CDR3 in amino acids: CAGPRGDPNEKLFF. The CDR3 DNA is TGTGCCGGCCCCAGGGGCGACCCTAATGAAAAACTGTTTTTT.

The chain links TRBV9 to TRBJ1-5; possibly TRBD1 for D (6 bases). CDR1 and CDR2 (germline): SGDLS, YYNGEE. Trimming stripped 4 bases from V and 7 bases from J, with 15 bases between. CDR3 length: 14 residues. For the CDR3, the DNA is TGTGCCAGCAGCCCACGGGACATTCCACAGCCCCAGCATTTT. This sequence encodes CASSPRDIPQPQHF.

CDR3 in DNA: TGTGCCAGCAGCCGGACCCAGGGTACTGAAGCTTTCTTT. It yields the protein CASSRTQGTEAFF. The chain joins TRBV14 to TRBJ1-1; a weak D match, TRBD1 (5 bases). The CDR3 length is 13 residues. Germline V gene lookup returns CDR1 SGHDN and CDR2 FVKESK. The germline V and J ends were trimmed by 4 bases and 5 bases, with 11 bases remaining between them.

The chain couples TRBV10-1 to TRBJ2-7, with D hard to call. This CDR3 is built from 13 residues. Germline V gene data show CDR1 as WNHNN and CDR2 as SYGVQD (reference sequence). Trimming shortened V by 3 bases and J by 0 bases, and 6 bases separated the two germline ends. The CDR3 nucleotides are TGCGCCAGCAGTGATCTCAGCTCCTACGAGCAGTACTTC. Its translation: CASSDLSSYEQYF.

CDR3 nucleotides: TGTGCCAGCAGCGTAGGTCACACCGGGGAGCTGTTTTTT. The encoded protein is CASSVGHTGELFF. The chain joins TRBV9 to TRBJ2-2; D gene unclear. The CDR3 spans 13 residues. The ends were cut back, 0 bases at V and 3 bases at J, with 3 bases in the middle. The germline CDR1 and CDR2 sequences are SGDLS and YYNGEE.

V gene TRBV7-7 combines with J gene TRBJ2-3, with 7 nucleotides matching TRBD2. Per germline, CDR1 SSHAT and CDR2 FNYEAQ (reference sequence). This CDR3 has 15 amino acids. J was trimmed by 6 bases and V by 2 bases; bases with no gene match: 8. The CDR3 here is CASSLLADLSDTQYF. In nucleotides, the CDR3 is TGTGCCAGCAGCTTACTAGCGGATTTATCCGATACGCAGTATTTT.

This sequence joins TRBV10-3 and TRBJ1-1; no definite D call. The germline V and J ends were trimmed by 3 bases and 1 base, with 15 bases remaining between them. The V gene's germline CDR1 is ENHRY and CDR2 SYGVKD. This CDR3 comprises 16 residues. The CDR3 DNA is TGTGCCATCAGTGACATGGGGAGGAGGAGGAACACTGAAGCTTTCTTT. Encoded protein: CAISDMGRRRNTEAFF.

The chain is built from TRBV11-2 and TRBJ2-7, with unresolved D. TRBJ2-5 explains the end of the DNA better; the J call may be wrong. CDR3 length equals 14 residues. Germline CDR1 and CDR2: SGHAT and FQNNGV. For the CDR3, the DNA is TGTGCCAGCAGCTACCGTTCCGCGTGGGAGACCCAGTACTTC. Translated: CASSYRSAWETQYF.